These 22 T cell receptor beta chains were sequenced from one sample in a study of blood T cell repertoires in COVID-19. Data came from immunoSEQ multiplex PCR; TCRdb stores just in-frame clones and leaves some out. The table includes about 150,000 clones, roughly 86% detected once. Sequences were obtained from peripheral blood. Receptor source: a middle-aged man with active or convalescent COVID-19.

In DNA form, the CDR3 reads TGTGCCAGCAGTTTATCGGCCCCTCCCTCTGGAAACACCATATATTTT. It codes for CASSLSAPPSGNTIYF. The genes are TRBV27 and TRBJ1-3; D not resolved. Trimming left V 0 bases short and J 0 bases short, with 9 bases between. The length of the CDR3 is 16 residues. Germline CDR1 MNHEY, CDR2 SMNVEV (reference sequence).

The gene calls are TRBV5-1 and TRBJ1-5; no definite D call. The CDR3 consists of 15 residues. With 0 bases removed from V and 0 bases from J, the gap between germline ends came to 7 bases. The germline V gene encodes CDR1 SGHRS and CDR2 YFSETQ. This CDR3 reads CASSLVGNSNQPQHF. DNA of the CDR3: TGCGCCAGCAGCTTGGTCGGGAATAGCAATCAGCCCCAGCATTTT. Variable domain in full (rest from reference TRBV5-1 and TRBJ1-5): KAGVTQTPRYLIKTRGQQVTLSCSPISGHRSVSWYQQTPGQGLQFLFEYFSETQRNKGNFPGRFSGRQFSNSRSEMNVSTLELGDSALYLCASSLVGNSNQPQHFGDGTRLSIL.

The rearrangement links TRBV7-2 to TRBJ1-1; D unresolved. CDR1 and CDR2 (germline): SGHTA, FQGNSA. CDR3 size: 14 residues. The germline V and J ends were trimmed by 5 bases and 5 bases, with 15 bases remaining between them. CDR3 sequence reads: CASSGDTLRTEAFF. CDR3 bases: TGTGCCAGCAGCGGCGACACGCTCAGGACTGAAGCTTTCTTT. Variable domain in full (rest from reference TRBV7-2 and TRBJ1-1): GAGVSQSPSNKVTEKGKDVELRCDPISGHTALYWYRQSLGQGLEFLIYFQGNSAPDKSGLPSDRFSAERTGGSVSTLTIQRTQQEDSAVYLCASSGDTLRTEAFFGQGTRLTVV.

The CDR3 DNA reads TGTGCCAGCAGCCGTAGCGGACGTAGCACAGATACGCAGTATTTT. It yields the protein CASSRSGRSTDTQYF. This sequence joins TRBV2 and TRBJ2-3; D is possibly TRBD2 (6 bases). Germline V gene data show CDR1 as SNHLY and CDR2 as FYNNEI. The CDR3 has 15 residues. V dropped 6 bases and J dropped 0 bases, with 13 bases sitting between them.

V gene TRBV4-3 combines with J gene TRBJ1-3, with D unresolved. V lost 4 bases and J 3 bases, leaving 16 bases between the germline ends. Germline V gene sequence: CDR1 LGHNA, CDR2 YSLEER. The CDR3 length is 16 residues. In DNA form, the CDR3 reads TGCGCCAGCAGCCCTCTTTCTGGCCTTGATGGAAACACCATATATTTT. This codes for CASSPLSGLDGNTIYF.

A single count supports this clone. This chain connects TRBV2 to TRBJ2-7; 8 bases are shared with TRBD1. From germline, CDR1 is SNHLY and CDR2 FYNNEI. This CDR3 has 16 residues. J was trimmed by 5 bases and V by 1 base; bases with no gene match: 10. The CDR3 nucleotides are TGTGCCAGCAGTGAAGGGTTCGGACAGGGTTTCCACGAGCAGTACTTC. Its translation is CASSEGFGQGFHEQYF.

The chain joins TRBV19 to TRBJ1-1, with unresolved D. The germline V and J ends were trimmed by 5 bases and 1 base, with 8 bases remaining between them. This CDR3 is 13 amino acids long. Germline V gene data show CDR1 as LNHDA and CDR2 as SQIVND (reference sequence). CDR3 bases: TGTGCCAGTAGTCAGGCCCAGAACACTGAAGCTTTCTTT. Its protein product is CASSQAQNTEAFF.

The genes are TRBV2 and TRBJ1-1; 9 nucleotides match TRBD1. The germline V gene encodes CDR1 SNHLY and CDR2 FYNNEI. Germline trimming cut 0 bases from V and 1 base from J; bases unmatched to any gene: 6. The CDR3 has 17 residues. The CDR3 DNA follows: TGTGCCAGCAGTGAAGCGAGGGACAGGGCAACGAACACTGAAGCTTTCTTT. Protein product: CASSEARDRATNTEAFF.

V gene TRBV9 combines with J gene TRBJ1-2; 9 bases are a match to TRBD1. This CDR3 comprises 14 residues. In germline, CDR1 is SGDLS, CDR2 YYNGEE. The ends lost 3 bases at V and 3 bases at J; junction bases unmatched: 3. CDR3 amino acids: CASSAWTGDYGYTF. The CDR3 DNA sequence: TGTGCCAGCAGCGCCTGGACAGGGGACTATGGCTACACCTTC.

The V call is TRBV5-8, the J call TRBJ1-5; 10 nucleotides align to TRBD1. The V gene's germline CDR1 is SGHTS and CDR2 YDEGEE. Unmatched junction bases numbered 2, after V lost 5 bases and J lost 0 bases. The CDR3 runs to 15 residues. CDR3 bases: TGTGCCAGCAGTGGGACAGGGGATAGCAATCAGCCCCAGCATTTT. Amino acids: CASSGTGDSNQPQHF.

The V gene is TRBV7-2, the J gene TRBJ2-1, with 8 nucleotides matching TRBD1. The V and J ends lost 6 bases and 2 bases, in that order; junction bases with no gene match: 3. This CDR3 region has 14 residues. Germline loops: CDR1 SGHTA, CDR2 FQGNSA. The CDR3: CASSPGGTYNEQFF. The CDR3 bases are TGTGCCAGCAGTCCAGGGGGCACCTACAATGAGCAGTTCTTC.

The rearrangement uses TRBV2 and TRBJ1-1, with 7 bases that match TRBD1. The V gene's germline CDR1 is SNHLY and CDR2 FYNNEI. Germline trimming cut 6 bases from V and 0 bases from J; bases unmatched to any gene: 13. The CDR3 runs 17 residues. CDR3 amino acids: CASRYSGQSKMNTEAFF. DNA for the CDR3: TGTGCCAGCAGATATTCGGGACAGTCTAAAATGAACACTGAAGCTTTCTTT. The full variable domain, rest sourced from reference TRBV2 and TRBJ1-1, is EPEVTQTPSHQVTQMGQEVILRCVPISNHLYFYWYRQILGQKVEFLVSFYNNEISEKSEIFDDQFSVERPDGSNFTLKIRSTKLEDSAMYFCASRYSGQSKMNTEAFFGQGTRLTVV.

The chain links TRBV27 to TRBJ2-1; D remains ambiguous. The germline V gene has CDR1 MNHEY and CDR2 SMNVEV (reference sequence). This CDR3 is 13 amino acids long. Trimming took off 7 bases at V and 1 base at J, with 8 bases between the two ends. CDR3: CASTPGSYNEQFF. DNA for the CDR3: TGTGCCAGCACCCCGGGTTCCTACAATGAGCAGTTCTTC.

V and J are TRBV5-1 and TRBJ2-2; a possible D gene is TRBD1 (7 bases). With 4 bases removed from V and 3 bases from J, the gap between germline ends came to 19 bases. This CDR3 region has 17 residues. CDR1 SGHRS and CDR2 YFSETQ come from the germline V gene. The DNA of the CDR3 is TGCGCCAGCAGCCTAGCGACAGGGAATATGCACACCGGGGAGCTGTTTTTT. Translating gives CASSLATGNMHTGELFF. The full variable domain, rest sourced from reference TRBV5-1 and TRBJ2-2, is KAGVTQTPRYLIKTRGQQVTLSCSPISGHRSVSWYQQTPGQGLQFLFEYFSETQRNKGNFPGRFSGRQFSNSRSEMNVSTLELGDSALYLCASSLATGNMHTGELFFGEGSRLTVL.

In this sample, this clone turned up a few times. V usage is TRBV28 and J usage is TRBJ2-1; 9 bases map to TRBD1. The CDR3 is made up of 16 amino acids. The V segment lost 2 bases and the J segment 3 bases; nucleotides outside the gene matches: 5. CDR1 is MDHEN and CDR2 is SYDVKM in the germline V gene. The CDR3 protein is CASSLPGQGFYNEQFF. The DNA for the CDR3 is TGTGCCAGCAGTTTACCAGGACAGGGGTTCTACAATGAGCAGTTCTTC.

The rearrangement links TRBV3-1 (or the pseudogene TRBV3-2) to TRBJ2-4; D might be TRBD1 (5 bases). V was trimmed by 1 base and J by 12 bases, leaving 10 bases between them. This CDR3 is built from 12 residues. Germline CDR1 is LGHDT and CDR2 is YNNKEL (reference sequence). The CDR3 protein is CASSQGSRDQYF. Here the CDR3 DNA reads TGTGCCAGCAGCCAAGGTTCCAGGGATCAGTACTTC.

The chain employs TRBV6-4 and TRBJ2-1, with 8 positions matching TRBD1. The germline V gene encodes CDR1 MRHNA and CDR2 SNTAGT. Trimming removed 6 bases from V and 6 bases from J; junction bases left unmatched: 13. The CDR3 covers 16 residues. CDR3: CASSQYGQGFANEQFF. The CDR3 DNA is TGTGCCAGCAGCCAGTATGGACAGGGTTTTGCCAATGAGCAGTTCTTC.

This chain links TRBV24-1 with TRBJ2-3, with D unresolved. The germline V and J ends were trimmed by 5 bases and 8 bases, with 22 bases remaining between them. CDR1 and CDR2 from the germline V gene are KGHDR and SFDVKD. The CDR3 is 16 amino acids. The CDR3 nucleotides are TGTGCCACCAGTGTCCTTGGTGGCATCCTCCCAGGTACGCAGTATTTT. Translation gives CATSVLGGILPGTQYF.

As DNA, the CDR3 is TGTGCTAGTGGGACCAGGAGGAGGAACGAGCAGTACTTC. It codes for CASGTRRRNEQYF. The V call is TRBV12-5, the J call TRBJ2-7; possible D gene TRBD2, 5 bases. V shed 6 bases and J shed 5 bases, with 14 bases lying between them. This CDR3 is built from 13 residues. Germline loops: CDR1 LGHNT, CDR2 FRNRAP.

J is TRBJ2-1 and V is TRBV24-1; 7 nucleotides line up with TRBD2. The CDR3 contains 15 residues. Trimming removed 5 bases from V and 7 bases from J; junction bases left unmatched: 10. Per the germline V gene, CDR1 is KGHDR and CDR2 is SFDVKD. As DNA, the CDR3 is TGTGCCACCAGTGCTCGGACTAGGCCCCCTAATGAGCAGTTCTTC. Translated: CATSARTRPPNEQFF.

V usage is TRBV23-1 and J usage is TRBJ1-3; D is unresolved. TRBV23-1 is placed among ORFs of uncertain function. CDR3 length: 17 residues. The ends were cut back, 2 bases at V and 1 base at J, with 15 bases in the middle. The CDR3 loop reads CASSQPVSLWSGNTIYF. The CDR3 DNA follows: TGCGCCAGCAGTCAACCCGTAAGCCTCTGGTCTGGAAACACCATATATTTT.

V and J are TRBV7-6 and TRBJ2-3; the match to TRBD2 covers 7 bases. Per the germline V gene, CDR1 is SGHVS and CDR2 is FNYEAQ. The CDR3 spans 16 residues. V dropped 4 bases and J dropped 2; count of bases not matched to a gene: 9. DNA of the CDR3: TGTGCCAGCAGCTCACCGCGGGAGTCAAACACAGATACGCAGTATTTT. Its translation is CASSSPRESNTDTQYF.